A selection of T cell receptor beta chains follows, all from one sample in a study of blood T cell repertoires in COVID-19. Here immunoSEQ multiplex PCR was the method, and the copy in TCRdb shows in-frame clones only, minus some. The table has about 36,000 clones, around 81% seen once; the top ten hold over 13%. Input material: peripheral blood. The receptors were sampled from a human donor in a cohort sampled during active COVID-19. Both conserved end residues are part of each CDR3. D genes are given only for firm matches. Some rows mark clone size as missing; the rest say once, few, many or name a class of expanded clone.

J gene: TRBJ2-3; V gene: TRBV6-2/TRBV6-3; clone size: .; D gene: TRBD2; CDR3 protein: CASSSFSGASTDTQYF; CDR3 DNA: TGTGCCAGCAGTTCTTTTAGCGGGGCTAGCACAGATACGCAGTATTTT
J gene: TRBJ1-3; V gene: TRBV18; clone size: .; D gene: .; CDR3 protein: CASSPSSGNTIYF; CDR3 DNA: TGTGCCAGCTCACCGAGCTCTGGAAACACCATATATTTT
J gene: TRBJ1-2; V gene: TRBV5-1; clone size: .; D gene: TRBD1; CDR3 protein: CASSSTGDGYTF; CDR3 DNA: TGCGCCAGCAGCTCGACAGGGGATGGCTACACCTTC
J gene: TRBJ2-7; V gene: TRBV4-3; clone size: .; D gene: TRBD2; CDR3 protein: CASSRAMATSGGFTYEQYF; CDR3 DNA: TGCGCCAGCAGCCGAGCCATGGCGACTAGCGGGGGATTCACCTACGAGCAGTACTTC
J gene: TRBJ2-1; V gene: TRBV9; clone size: .; D gene: .; CDR3 protein: CASSMQGYEQFF; CDR3 DNA: TGTGCCAGCAGCATGCAGGGGTATGAGCAGTTCTTC
J gene: TRBJ2-1; V gene: TRBV6-4; clone size: .; D gene: .; CDR3 protein: CASRATRGSYNEQFF; CDR3 DNA: TGTGCCAGCAGAGCAACCAGGGGATCCTACAATGAGCAGTTCTTC
J gene: TRBJ1-2; V gene: TRBV29-1; clone size: .; D gene: .; CDR3 protein: CSVESGSGASYTF; CDR3 DNA: TGCAGCGTTGAATCCGGGAGCGGAGCTAGCTACACCTTC
J gene: TRBJ2-4; V gene: TRBV7-9; clone size: once; D gene: .; CDR3 protein: CASSLELAKNIQYF; CDR3 DNA: TGTGCCAGCAGCTTAGAGCTAGCCAAAAACATTCAGTACTTC
J gene: TRBJ1-5; V gene: TRBV19; clone size: .; D gene: .; CDR3 protein: CASKWAPLSNQPQHF; CDR3 DNA: TGTGCCAGTAAATGGGCCCCACTGAGCAATCAGCCCCAGCATTTT
J gene: TRBJ2-2; V gene: TRBV7-2; clone size: .; D gene: TRBD1; CDR3 protein: CASSASGQGRTGELFF; CDR3 DNA: TGTGCCAGCAGCGCATCCGGACAGGGCCGCACCGGGGAGCTGTTTTTT
J gene: TRBJ1-1; V gene: TRBV27; clone size: .; D gene: .; CDR3 protein: CASSGLRGNTEAFF; CDR3 DNA: TGTGCCAGCAGTGGCCTCAGGGGGAACACTGAAGCTTTCTTT
J gene: TRBJ2-7; V gene: TRBV5-1; clone size: .; D gene: TRBD1; CDR3 protein: CASSYRQGAYEQYF; CDR3 DNA: TGCGCCAGCAGCTACCGACAGGGTGCATACGAGCAGTACTTC
J gene: TRBJ1-2; V gene: TRBV5-1; clone size: .; D gene: TRBD1; CDR3 protein: CASSSGETGFYGYTF; CDR3 DNA: TGCGCCAGCAGCTCCGGGGAGACAGGGTTCTATGGCTACACCTTC
J gene: TRBJ1-1; V gene: TRBV7-2; clone size: .; D gene: .; CDR3 protein: CASSFHRKPEAFF; CDR3 DNA: TGTGCCAGCAGCTTCCACAGGAAGCCTGAAGCTTTCTTT
J gene: TRBJ2-1; V gene: TRBV5-4; clone size: .; D gene: TRBD2; CDR3 protein: CASSEGIKAGGEQFF; CDR3 DNA: TGTGCCAGCAGCGAGGGAATTAAAGCGGGGGGGGAGCAGTTCTTC
J gene: TRBJ2-1; V gene: TRBV6-2/TRBV6-3; clone size: .; D gene: TRBD2; CDR3 protein: CASSLAGGQYNEQFF; CDR3 DNA: TGTGCCAGCAGCTTAGCGGGGGGGCAATACAATGAGCAGTTCTTC
J gene: TRBJ2-7; V gene: TRBV11-2; clone size: .; D gene: .; CDR3 protein: CASSLPGTPLEQYF; CDR3 DNA: TGTGCCAGCAGCTTACCCGGGACACCCCTCGAGCAGTACTTC
J gene: TRBJ1-2; V gene: TRBV6-1; clone size: .; D gene: TRBD1; CDR3 protein: CASSDPTGSYYGYTF; CDR3 DNA: TGTGCCAGCAGTGATCCGACAGGGTCCTATTATGGCTACACCTTC
J gene: TRBJ2-7; V gene: TRBV7-2; clone size: .; D gene: .; CDR3 protein: CASSWDMSYEQYF; CDR3 DNA: TGTGCCAGCAGCTGGGACATGTCCTACGAGCAGTACTTC
J gene: TRBJ2-1; V gene: TRBV7-3; clone size: .; D gene: TRBD2; CDR3 protein: CASSLSSGGYNEQFF; CDR3 DNA: TGTGCCAGCAGCTTATCTAGCGGGGGATACAATGAGCAGTTCTTC
J gene: TRBJ2-7; V gene: TRBV7-8; clone size: once; D gene: .; CDR3 protein: CASSLETGGSYEQYF; CDR3 DNA: TGTGCCAGCAGCCTCGAGACCGGAGGCTCCTACGAGCAGTACTTC
J gene: TRBJ2-5; V gene: TRBV11-1; clone size: .; D gene: .; CDR3 protein: CASSLGQQGQETQYF; CDR3 DNA: TGTGCCAGCAGCTTGGGACAACAGGGACAAGAGACCCAGTACTTC
J gene: TRBJ2-1; V gene: TRBV4-2; clone size: .; D gene: .; CDR3 protein: CASSQPQDSSDEQFF; CDR3 DNA: TGTGCCAGCAGCCAGCCCCAGGACTCGAGCGATGAGCAGTTCTTC
J gene: TRBJ1-1; V gene: TRBV7-9; clone size: .; D gene: TRBD1; CDR3 protein: CASSQGGGNTEAFF; CDR3 DNA: TGTGCCAGCAGCCAGGGGGGTGGGAACACTGAAGCTTTCTTT
J gene: TRBJ2-2; V gene: TRBV6-4; clone size: few; D gene: .; CDR3 protein: CASSGGFGELFF; CDR3 DNA: TGTGCCAGCAGTGGCGGGTTCGGGGAGCTGTTTTTT
J gene: TRBJ1-2; V gene: TRBV30; clone size: .; D gene: TRBD1; CDR3 protein: CAWTGTGRGYTF; CDR3 DNA: TGTGCCTGGACTGGGACAGGGCGTGGCTACACCTTC
J gene: TRBJ2-7; V gene: TRBV27; clone size: .; D gene: TRBD2; CDR3 protein: CASMAGGFRYEQYF; CDR3 DNA: TGTGCCAGCATGGCGGGGGGCTTTCGCTACGAGCAGTACTTC
J gene: TRBJ1-5; V gene: TRBV24-1; clone size: .; D gene: .; CDR3 protein: CATTYQDSMRSNQPQHF; CDR3 DNA: TGTGCCACTACCTACCAGGACAGTATGAGAAGCAATCAGCCCCAGCATTTT
J gene: TRBJ2-1; V gene: TRBV10-3; clone size: .; D gene: .; CDR3 protein: CAISPISGAYNEQFF; CDR3 DNA: TGTGCCATCAGCCCCATTTCCGGGGCCTACAATGAGCAGTTCTTC
J gene: TRBJ2-2; V gene: TRBV6-2/TRBV6-3; clone size: .; D gene: .; CDR3 protein: CASSRQSGTGELFF; CDR3 DNA: TGTGCCAGCAGTAGGCAGTCGGGCACCGGGGAGCTGTTTTTT
J gene: TRBJ2-1; V gene: TRBV12-3/TRBV12-4; clone size: .; D gene: .; CDR3 protein: CASSLVENEQFF; CDR3 DNA: TGTGCCAGCAGTTTGGTAGAAAATGAGCAGTTCTTC
J gene: TRBJ1-1; V gene: TRBV5-1; clone size: .; D gene: .; CDR3 protein: CASSSGVQNTEAFF; CDR3 DNA: TGCGCCAGCAGCTCAGGGGTCCAGAACACTGAAGCTTTCTTT
J gene: TRBJ2-3; V gene: TRBV6-5; clone size: .; D gene: TRBD2; CDR3 protein: CASSLRGGTDTQYF; CDR3 DNA: TGTGCCAGCAGCCTCCGGGGGGGCACTGATACGCAGTATTTT
J gene: TRBJ2-2; V gene: TRBV6-5; clone size: .; D gene: TRBD2; CDR3 protein: CASRISGLSGELFF; CDR3 DNA: TGTGCCAGCAGGATATCGGGACTATCCGGGGAGCTGTTTTTT
J gene: TRBJ2-7; V gene: TRBV5-1; clone size: .; D gene: .; CDR3 protein: CASSLGPRTFAEQYF; CDR3 DNA: TGCGCCAGCAGCCTTGGTCCTAGGACATTCGCCGAGCAGTACTTC
J gene: TRBJ1-3; V gene: TRBV29-1; clone size: once; D gene: TRBD1; CDR3 protein: CSAGGGGGGNTIYF; CDR3 DNA: TGCAGCGCCGGCGGAGGGGGCGGTGGAAACACCATATATTTT
J gene: TRBJ2-7; V gene: TRBV4-2; clone size: .; D gene: TRBD2; CDR3 protein: CASSGGAGKYEQYF; CDR3 DNA: TGTGCCAGTAGCGGGGGGGCCGGTAAATACGAGCAGTACTTC
J gene: TRBJ2-7; V gene: TRBV4-3; clone size: .; D gene: TRBD1; CDR3 protein: CASSQGQGAEYEQYF; CDR3 DNA: TGCGCCAGCAGCCAAGGACAGGGGGCGGAATACGAGCAGTACTTC
J gene: TRBJ2-3; V gene: TRBV5-6; clone size: few; D gene: .; CDR3 protein: CASSLASTDTQYF; CDR3 DNA: TGTGCCAGCAGCTTGGCTAGCACAGATACGCAGTATTTT
J gene: TRBJ2-3; V gene: TRBV5-4; clone size: .; D gene: TRBD2; CDR3 protein: CASSSGLAGGPGTDTQYF; CDR3 DNA: TGTGCCAGCAGCTCGGGACTAGCGGGGGGGCCTGGCACAGATACGCAGTATTTT
J gene: TRBJ2-1; V gene: TRBV2; clone size: .; D gene: TRBD2; CDR3 protein: CASSPGLGSYNEQFF; CDR3 DNA: TGTGCCAGCAGCCCGGGACTAGGCTCCTACAATGAGCAGTTCTTC
J gene: TRBJ2-7; V gene: TRBV6-2/TRBV6-3; clone size: .; D gene: .; CDR3 protein: CASSTPLVEQYF; CDR3 DNA: TGTGCCAGCAGTACGCCCCTAGTCGAGCAGTACTTC